Listed below are T cell receptor beta chains from one sample, sequenced in a study of blood T cell repertoires in COVID-19. Clones were read by immunoSEQ multiplex PCR, and TCRdb kept only the in-frame ones, dropping some. The sample records 250,000 or so clones, around 90% being singletons. The source material was peripheral blood. The origin of the receptors is an older woman with COVID-19, enrolled during active disease. CDR3s include the opening cysteine and the closing phenylalanine or tryptophan. D genes are given only for firm matches. Only part of the rows carry a size: once, few, many, or a class if the clone is expanded.

.,TRBV6-2/TRBV6-3,.,TRBJ1-3,TGTGCCAGCAGTCGACAGACAGTCTCTGGAAACACCATATATTTT,CASSRQTVSGNTIYF
.,TRBV4-2,TRBD2,TRBJ2-1,TGTGCCAGCAGCCAGGATACTAGCGGCATCTACAATGAGCAGTTCTTC,CASSQDTSGIYNEQFF
.,TRBV5-1,TRBD1,TRBJ2-3,TGCGCCAGCAGCTTGGTGGCAGGGGGTACAGATACGCAGTATTTT,CASSLVAGGTDTQYF
.,TRBV7-9,.,TRBJ2-2,TGTGCCAGCAGCTTAAGGGGACTCCTCACCGGGGAGCTGTTTTTT,CASSLRGLLTGELFF
few,TRBV7-2,.,TRBJ1-2,TGTGCCAGCAGCGGGAACAACAGGGTCGGCTACACCTTC,CASSGNNRVGYTF
once,TRBV7-9,TRBD1,TRBJ1-1,TGTGCCAGCACCCTAACGAGGGGGCTTGGCGTCCCTGAAGCTTTCTTT,CASTLTRGLGVPEAFF
.,TRBV11-2,TRBD1,TRBJ2-7,TGTGCCAGCAGACGGGGACAGGCGGGAGAGCAGTACTTC,CASRRGQAGEQYF
.,TRBV7-9,.,TRBJ2-3,TGTGCCAGCAGCTTAGCAGCAGACAAGGACACAGATACGCAGTATTTT,CASSLAADKDTDTQYF
.,TRBV5-4,.,TRBJ2-6,TGTGCCAGCAGCTCCGGGACAAACTCTGGGGCCAACGTCCTGACTTTC,CASSSGTNSGANVLTF
.,TRBV6-5,TRBD1,TRBJ1-2,TGTGCCAGCAGTTACGGGACAGTCTATGGCTACACCTTC,CASSYGTVYGYTF
.,TRBV6-4,.,TRBJ1-1,TGTGCCAGCAGGGAGGACGGGAAAGCTTTCTTT,CASREDGKAFF
.,TRBV7-9,.,TRBJ1-5,TGTGCCAGCAGTCTAGGGGTTCAGGGTTTGCCCCAGCATTTT,CASSLGVQGLPQHF
.,TRBV3-1/TRBV3-2,.,TRBJ1-2,TGTGCCAGCAGCGAAAGACGGGGCTATGGCTACACCTTC,CASSERRGYGYTF
.,TRBV19,.,TRBJ1-2,TGTGCTATTAGGCGGGACTATGGCTACACCTTC,CAIRRDYGYTF
.,TRBV5-4,TRBD2,TRBJ2-1,TGTGCCAGCAGCCCCGGGGGGGCCCTTCCCAAAGAGCAGTTCTTC,CASSPGGALPKEQFF
.,TRBV6-5,TRBD1,TRBJ1-2,TGTGCCAGCAGTTTCGACAGGGTTGGCTACACCTTC,CASSFDRVGYTF
.,TRBV5-4,.,TRBJ2-7,TGTGCCAGCAGCCCCGTACCTGGCAGCCCTACCACTACCTACGAGCAGTACTTC,CASSPVPGSPTTTYEQYF
.,TRBV7-9,TRBD1,TRBJ1-1,TGTGCCAGCAGTTTAGACAGGGGCGCTGAAGCTTTCTTT,CASSLDRGAEAFF
.,TRBV6-5,.,TRBJ1-5,TGTGCCAGCAGTCTCAGGGGTAGCAATCAGCCCCAGCATTTT,CASSLRGSNQPQHF
once,TRBV6-6,.,TRBJ1-2,TGTGCCAGCAGTTACAGGGGATACTATGGCTACACCTTC,CASSYRGYYGYTF
.,TRBV27,.,TRBJ2-1,TGTGCCAGCAGTTCGCCCCGGGTTAGGACCTACAATGAGCAGTTCTTC,CASSSPRVRTYNEQFF
.,TRBV30,.,TRBJ1-3,TGTGCCTGGAGTTACTCTGGAAACACCATATATTTT,CAWSYSGNTIYF
.,TRBV9,TRBD2,TRBJ2-1,TGTGCCAGCAGCGCCAGCGGGGGCTACAATGAGCAGTTCTTC,CASSASGGYNEQFF
.,TRBV13,TRBD1,TRBJ2-7,TGTGCCAGCAGTTTTGGACAGGGAAGCTCCTACGAGCAGTACTTC,CASSFGQGSSYEQYF
.,TRBV7-3,TRBD2,TRBJ2-3,TGTGCCAGCAGCCATAGACTAGCGGGGGGAATGGATACGCAGTATTTT,CASSHRLAGGMDTQYF
.,TRBV5-1,TRBD1,TRBJ1-2,TGCGCCAGCAGCTTGGCCGCAGGTCAGGGGGCAAGCGGCTACACCTTC,CASSLAAGQGASGYTF
.,TRBV10-3,.,TRBJ2-3,TGTGCCATCCGGGAAAGTTTGGGTACGCAGTATTTT,CAIRESLGTQYF
once,TRBV3-1/TRBV3-2,TRBD1,TRBJ1-2,TGTGCCAGCAGCCATTGGGACAGGAACTATGGCTACACCTTC,CASSHWDRNYGYTF
.,TRBV5-4,TRBD1,TRBJ1-2,TGTGCCAGCAGCACTCGACAGGGATCGGATGGCTACACCTTC,CASSTRQGSDGYTF
.,TRBV27,.,TRBJ1-1,TGTGCCAGCAGTTCCTACAGGAACACTGAAGCTTTCTTT,CASSSYRNTEAFF
.,TRBV7-6,TRBD1,TRBJ1-6,TGTGCCAGCAGCTCCCGGACAGGATTTAATTCACCCCTCCACTTT,CASSSRTGFNSPLHF
.,TRBV30,.,TRBJ2-5,TGTGCCTGGACCGTTCGAGGTCCAGGGCAGTGGGAGACCCAGTACTTC,CAWTVRGPGQWETQYF
.,TRBV6-1,TRBD1,TRBJ1-5,TGTGCCAGCAGACAGGGGTATCAGCCCCAGCATTTT,CASRQGYQPQHF
.,TRBV3-1/TRBV3-2,.,TRBJ1-1,TGTGCCAGCAGCCAGGGCAGAGCGAACACTGAAGCTTTCTTT,CASSQGRANTEAFF
.,TRBV4-1,TRBD1,TRBJ2-7,TGCGCCAGCAGCCTGAATTACGGGACAGGGCTCAACGAGCAGTACTTC,CASSLNYGTGLNEQYF
.,TRBV7-7,TRBD1,TRBJ2-5,TGTGCTAGCAGCAAAGGACAGGGGGGAGAGACCCAGTACTTC,CASSKGQGGETQYF
.,TRBV15,.,TRBJ2-1,TGTGCCACCAGCACAAACAGGGGGGGCCTCAATGAGCAGTTCTTC,CATSTNRGGLNEQFF
.,TRBV2,.,TRBJ1-2,TGTTTTCTCAGAAAGGGGCAGGGTAGTCGTGGCTACACCTTC,CFLRKGQGSRGYTF
.,TRBV3-1/TRBV3-2,.,TRBJ2-3,TGTGCCAGCAGCTCTCGTGGTGTTTTGGGGGGAACGCAGTATTTT,CASSSRGVLGGTQYF
few,TRBV18,TRBD1,TRBJ1-1,TGTGCCAGCTCACCATCGACAGGGGTGGACACTGAAGCTTTCTTT,CASSPSTGVDTEAFF
.,TRBV19,.,TRBJ1-2,TGTGCCAGTAGTAGCGATTCTAACTATGGCTACACCTTC,CASSSDSNYGYTF
.,TRBV7-3,TRBD1,TRBJ2-1,TGTGCCAGCAGCTCCAAACGGACAGGGTCGAGGTACAATGAGCAGTTCTTC,CASSSKRTGSRYNEQFF
.,TRBV9,.,TRBJ1-2,TGTGCCAGCAGCGTAGAGCCGATAATTAACTATGGCTACACCTTC,CASSVEPIINYGYTF
.,TRBV3-1/TRBV3-2,TRBD1,TRBJ1-3,TGTGCCAGCAGCCACACAGGGGTTGGAAACACCATATATTTT,CASSHTGVGNTIYF
.,TRBV5-1,TRBD2,TRBJ2-5,TGCGCCAGCAGCTTGTCCGGGGAGGGGACCCAGTACTTC,CASSLSGEGTQYF